This passage covers 23 T cell receptor beta chains from one sample sequenced in a study of T cell responses to AZD1222 COVID-19 vaccine. The method was immunoSEQ multiplex PCR; TCRdb's version includes in-frame clones alone and lacks a portion of them. The sample yields nearly 110,000 clones, 85% to 90% seen once. The sequencing here drew on peripheral blood, taken on day 0 of AZD1222 vaccination. The receptors come from an adult in good health.

The rearrangement links TRBV5-4 to TRBJ2-3; 12 bases fit TRBD2. V was pared by 4 bases and J by 5 bases, with 11 bases of the junction left unmatched. The germline V gene encodes CDR1 SGHNT and CDR2 YYREEE (reference sequence). The CDR3 totals 17 residues. CDR3 amino acids: CASSRRLAGGWGDTQYF. CDR3 nucleotides: TGTGCCAGCAGCAGAAGGCTAGCGGGAGGGTGGGGAGATACGCAGTATTTT.

The rearrangement links TRBV7-3 to TRBJ1-6; D may be TRBD1 (5 bases). The CDR3 totals 15 residues. Germline V gives CDR1 SGHTA, CDR2 FQGTGA. V was clipped by 4 bases and J by 8 bases, with 15 bases between them. CDR3 sequence (DNA): TGTGCCAGCAGCTCAGCCGGGACGGCGGATTCACCCCTCCACTTT. Its protein is CASSSAGTADSPLHF.

J is TRBJ1-1 and V is TRBV6-5; possibly TRBD1 for D (5 bases). V was trimmed by 8 bases and J by 4 bases, leaving 14 bases between them. CDR3 length: 13 residues. Germline V gene data show CDR1 as MNHEY and CDR2 as SVGAGI. The CDR3, as DNA: TGTGCCAGCGGGGCCCCGGGGACCACTGAAGCTTTCTTT. Amino acids: CASGAPGTTEAFF.

CDR3 residues: CASSAKGPGLAPVGDTQYF. The CDR3 bases are TGTGCCAGCAGCGCCAAGGGACCGGGACTAGCACCAGTGGGGGATACGCAGTATTTT. The V call is TRBV7-6, the J call TRBJ2-3, with 9 bases aligning to TRBD2. This CDR3 comprises 19 residues. From germline, CDR1 is SGHVS and CDR2 FNYEAQ. V gave up 5 bases and J gave up 6 bases; unmatched junction bases: 21. The full variable domain, rest sourced from reference TRBV7-6 and TRBJ2-3, is GAGVSQSPRYKVTKRGQDVALRCDPISGHVSLYWYRQALGQGPEFLTYFNYEAQQDKSGLPNDRFSAERPEGSISTLTIQRTEQRDSAMYRCASSAKGPGLAPVGDTQYFGPGTRLTVL.

CDR3 in amino acids: CASSKGAAWSGELFF. Here the CDR3 DNA reads TGTGCCAGCAGCAAAGGGGCAGCGTGGTCCGGGGAGCTGTTTTTT. The chain joins TRBV21-1 to TRBJ2-2. TRBV21-1 is a pseudogene locus. The CDR3 extends over 15 amino acids.

The rearrangement uses TRBV14 and TRBJ2-5; D perhaps matches TRBD1 (5 bases). Germline V gene sequence: CDR1 SGHDN, CDR2 FVKESK. V lost 1 base and J lost 6, with 9 bases in between. This CDR3 spans 13 amino acids. This CDR3 reads CASSQVTVQTQYF. The CDR3 region has the DNA TGTGCCAGCAGCCAAGTGACAGTTCAGACCCAGTACTTC. Together with reference TRBV14 and TRBJ2-5, the CDR3 gives the full variable domain: EAGVTQFPSHSVIEKGQTVTLRCDPISGHDNLYWYRRVMGKEIKFLLHFVKESKQDESGMPNNRFLAERTGGTYSTLKVQPAELEDSGVYFCASSQVTVQTQYFGPGTRLLVL.

V is TRBV19 and J is TRBJ2-1; the D gene is possibly TRBD2 (5 bases). Trimming stripped 5 bases from V and 9 bases from J, with 20 bases between. Germline V CDR1 and CDR2: LNHDA, SQIVND (reference sequence). The CDR3 has 15 amino acids. CDR3 residues: CASSPSGQLVGEQFF. The CDR3 DNA is TGTGCCAGTAGTCCCAGCGGCCAGCTCGTCGGTGAGCAGTTCTTC.

This clone was observed once. This chain joins TRBV12-3 or TRBV12-4 and TRBJ2-7, with D perhaps matching TRBD1 or TRBD2 (5 bases each). This CDR3 is 13 amino acids long. The germline V and J ends were trimmed by 6 bases and 2 bases, with 11 bases remaining between them. The CDR3 DNA reads as TGTGCCAGCAGCCCGGGACCTACCTACGAGCAGTACTTC. This encodes CASSPGPTYEQYF.

J is TRBJ1-1 and V is TRBV6-1; no definite D call. This CDR3 comprises 14 residues. Germline-derived CDR1 and CDR2 are MNHNS and SASEGT. Trimming removed 4 bases from V and 3 bases from J, with 12 bases in between. CDR3: CASSGGLRDTEAFF. The CDR3 DNA follows: TGTGCCAGCAGTGGAGGACTGAGGGACACTGAAGCTTTCTTT.

The chain joins TRBV7-9 to TRBJ2-3, with 9 bases identical to TRBD2. V gave up 1 base and J gave up 6 bases; unmatched junction bases: 11. This CDR3 spans 17 amino acids. The germline CDR1 and CDR2 sequences are SEHNR and FQNEAQ (reference sequence). CDR3 coding DNA: TGTGCCAGCAGCTTAGGATCGATTAGCGGGAGAGTCGATACGCAGTATTTT. This gives the protein CASSLGSISGRVDTQYF. The full variable domain, in which reference TRBV7-9 and TRBJ2-3 provide the parts outside the CDR3, is DTGVSQNPRHKITKRGQNVTFRCDPISEHNRLYWYRQTLGQGPEFLTYFQNEAQLEKSRLLSDRFSAERPKGSFSTLEIQRTEQGDSAMYLCASSLGSISGRVDTQYFGPGTRLTVL.

The chain has TRBV7-2 and TRBJ1-2; the D gene is possibly TRBD1 (5 bases). Germline V gene lookup returns CDR1 SGHTA and CDR2 FQGNSA. The CDR3 covers 15 residues. The ends were cut back, 5 bases at V and 0 bases at J, with 13 bases in the middle. The CDR3 is CASSLVRQSNYGYTF. In DNA, the CDR3 is TGTGCCAGCAGCCTAGTAAGACAGTCTAACTATGGCTACACCTTC.

This chain links TRBV5-1 with TRBJ2-2; D gene unclear. The germline V gene encodes CDR1 SGHRS and CDR2 YFSETQ. V dropped 0 bases and J dropped 6 bases, with 12 bases sitting between them. This CDR3 is built from 15 residues. CDR3 nucleotides: TGCGCCAGCAGCTTGGGGCAGGCCCCCGCCGGGGAGCTGTTTTTT. Translating it yields CASSLGQAPAGELFF.

The chain links TRBV29-1 to TRBJ2-1; 8 bases align to TRBD2. The J segment lost 4 bases and the V segment lost 3 bases, leaving 2 bases of the junction unmatched. The CDR3 extends over 13 amino acids. CDR1 SQVTM and CDR2 ANQGSEA come from the germline V gene. The DNA for the CDR3 is TGCAGCGTTGACCCTAGCGGGTACAATGAGCAGTTCTTC. Protein sequence: CSVDPSGYNEQFF.

This rearrangement joins TRBV5-8 to TRBJ2-7; the D gene is possibly TRBD1 (7 bases). The germline V gene has CDR1 SGHTS and CDR2 YDEGEE. V shed 5 bases and J shed 4 bases, with 16 bases lying between them. CDR3 length equals 14 residues. Here the CDR3 DNA reads TGTGCCAGCAGTCGTAACAGGGGAGGTTACGAGCAGTACTTC. Its translation is CASSRNRGGYEQYF.

A single count supports this clone. The rearrangement links TRBV9 to TRBJ1-1; possible D gene TRBD1, 6 bases. V was trimmed by 4 bases and J by 4 bases, leaving 14 bases between them. This CDR3 comprises 14 residues. CDR1 is SGDLS, CDR2 YYNGEE, per germline. Here the CDR3 DNA reads TGTGCCAGCAGCATAAACAGGGCCGGCACTGAAGCTTTCTTT. Amino acid sequence: CASSINRAGTEAFF.

The chain couples TRBV7-2 to TRBJ2-1; possible D gene TRBD2, 7 bases. The length of the CDR3 is 13 residues. Germline V gene lookup returns CDR1 SGHTA and CDR2 FQGNSA. V dropped 1 base and J dropped 9 bases, with 10 bases sitting between them. The CDR3 here is CASSLVGGLEQFF. CDR3 DNA: TGTGCCAGCAGCTTAGTCGGGGGGCTTGAGCAGTTCTTC.

This chain uses TRBV18 with TRBJ2-5; a weak D match, TRBD2 (6 bases). Germline V gene lookup returns CDR1 KGHSH and CDR2 LQKENI. The CDR3 length is 13 residues. V lost 6 bases and J 4 bases, leaving 12 bases between the germline ends. CDR3 sequence reads: CASSPGVGETQYF. The CDR3 DNA reads as TGTGCCAGCTCCCCGGGAGTCGGAGAGACCCAGTACTTC.

A remark on this clone: Within the sample, other DNA sequences also encode this same CDR3. J is TRBJ2-7 and V is TRBV10-1; TRBD2 matches at 7 bases. This CDR3 contains 15 residues. V trimming: 2 bases; J trimming: 0 bases; junction bases outside the gene matches: 4. Per germline, CDR1 WNHNN and CDR2 SYGVQD (reference sequence). The CDR3 nucleotides are TGCGCCAGCAGTGAGGGGCGGGGGAGCTCCTACGAGCAGTACTTC. Amino acids: CASSEGRGSSYEQYF.

The chain couples TRBV2 to TRBJ2-1; 8 nucleotides match TRBD2. Trimming cost V 4 bases and J 7 bases; bases outside gene matches: 3. Germline V gene lookup returns CDR1 SNHLY and CDR2 FYNNEI. The CDR3 spans 13 residues. The CDR3 loop is CASSGPSGNEQFF. The CDR3 DNA reads as TGTGCCAGCAGTGGCCCTAGCGGGAATGAGCAGTTCTTC.

The chain has TRBV18 and TRBJ2-1; unclear D gene. V lost 7 bases and J 0 bases, leaving 16 bases between the germline ends. Germline V gene lookup returns CDR1 KGHSH and CDR2 LQKENI. The CDR3 contains 16 residues. CDR3 in amino acids: CASLTAGPPSYNEQFF. CDR3 sequence (DNA): TGTGCCAGCTTAACGGCAGGTCCCCCCTCCTACAATGAGCAGTTCTTC.

This chain uses TRBV5-1 with TRBJ2-7; possible D gene TRBD2, 5 bases. With 0 bases removed from V and 2 bases from J, the gap between germline ends came to 12 bases. This CDR3 comprises 15 residues. Germline lookup yields CDR1 SGHRS and CDR2 YFSETQ. In nucleotides, the CDR3 is TGCGCCAGCAGCTTGGAGGGCATCGGGGCCTACGAGCAGTACTTC. It codes for CASSLEGIGAYEQYF.

This chain uses TRBV10-3 with TRBJ1-6; 7 nucleotides align to TRBD1. V lost 6 bases, J lost 6 bases, and 5 bases stayed unmatched. This CDR3 has 14 residues. The V gene's germline CDR1 is ENHRY and CDR2 SYGVKD. CDR3 DNA sequence: TGTGCCATCAGCCGCGACAGGGTTAATTCACCCCTCCACTTT. As protein: CAISRDRVNSPLHF.

V usage is TRBV6-5 and J usage is TRBJ1-2, with D perhaps matching TRBD1 (5 bases). The CDR3 has 15 residues. V was cut by 6 bases and J by 5 bases, with 19 bases left in between. CDR1 and CDR2 from the germline V gene are MNHEY and SVGAGI. The CDR3 DNA reads TGTGCCAGCAGCCTCTCCCTAGAGGGGATATATGGCTACACCTTC. It specifies CASSLSLEGIYGYTF.